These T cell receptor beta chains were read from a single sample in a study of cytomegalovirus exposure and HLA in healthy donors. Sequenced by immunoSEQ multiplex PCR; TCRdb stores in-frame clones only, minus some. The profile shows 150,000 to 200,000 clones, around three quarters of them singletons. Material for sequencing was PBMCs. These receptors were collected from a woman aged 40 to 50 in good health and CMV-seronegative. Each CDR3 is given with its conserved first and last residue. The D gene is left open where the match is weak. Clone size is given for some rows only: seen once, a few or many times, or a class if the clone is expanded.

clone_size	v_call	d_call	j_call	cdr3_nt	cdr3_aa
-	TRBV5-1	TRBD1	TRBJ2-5	TGCGCCAGCAGCTTCGGACAGGGGCCGGAGACCCAGTACTTC	CASSFGQGPETQYF
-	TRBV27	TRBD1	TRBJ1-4	TGTGCCAGCAGACGGGACAGGGGAGGGGAAAAACTGTTTTTT	CASRRDRGGEKLFF
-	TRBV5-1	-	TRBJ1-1	TGCGCCAGCAAAGGACAGACCATGAACACTGAAGCTTTCTTT	CASKGQTMNTEAFF
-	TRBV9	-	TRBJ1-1	TGTGCCAGCAGCGTAGGGGGAGATGTCGGCTACACTGAAGCTTTCTTT	CASSVGGDVGYTEAFF
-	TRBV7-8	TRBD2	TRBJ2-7	TGTGCCAGCAGCTCAGGGACTAGCGGAACCTACGAGCAGTACTTC	CASSSGTSGTYEQYF
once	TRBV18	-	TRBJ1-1	TGTGCCAGCTCACCCACGGCCAGAGGCACTGAAGCTTTCTTT	CASSPTARGTEAFF
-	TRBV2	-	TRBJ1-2	TGTGCCAGCTCTCCGGACAACGATGGCTACACCTTC	CASSPDNDGYTF
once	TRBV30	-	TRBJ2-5	TGTGCCTGGACAGGGTCAGGTGAGACCCAGTACTTC	CAWTGSGETQYF
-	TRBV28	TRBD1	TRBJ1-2	TGTGCCAGCAGTTTTGCCGACAGGGAAGCTAACTATGGCTACACCTTC	CASSFADREANYGYTF
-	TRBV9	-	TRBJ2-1	TGTGCCAGCAGCGTAGAACAGGACTACCCTAAGCAGTTCTTC	CASSVEQDYPKQFF
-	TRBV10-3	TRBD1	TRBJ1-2	TGTGCCATCAGGCAGACAGGGGAGGGCTACACCTTC	CAIRQTGEGYTF
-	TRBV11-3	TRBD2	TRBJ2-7	TGTGCCAGCAGCTTAGATGGGTCGGGGCTAGCGGGACCCTACGAGCAGTACTTC	CASSLDGSGLAGPYEQYF
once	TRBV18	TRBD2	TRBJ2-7	TGTGCCAGCTCGGGACTAGCGGGAGGGCTTCATAGCTACGAGCAGTACTTC	CASSGLAGGLHSYEQYF
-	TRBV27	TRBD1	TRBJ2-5	TGTGCCAGCAGCCGCGACAGGGCATCCGAGACCCAGTACTTC	CASSRDRASETQYF
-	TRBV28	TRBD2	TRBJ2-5	TGTGCCTCCACGGGGGCTAGCGGGGTTCAAGAGACCCAGTACTTC	CASTGASGVQETQYF
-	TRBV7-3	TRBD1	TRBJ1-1	TGTGCCAGCAGCCCGCAGGGGGCGAGGAACACTGAAGCTTTCTTT	CASSPQGARNTEAFF
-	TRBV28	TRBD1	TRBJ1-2	TGTGCCAGCAGCACAATAGACAGGGCCGCTGCAGGCTACACCTTC	CASSTIDRAAAGYTF
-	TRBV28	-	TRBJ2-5	TGTGCCATCCAAGGGGGGGGTGGGGAGACCCAGTACTTC	CAIQGGGGETQYF
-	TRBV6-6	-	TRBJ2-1	TGTGCCAGCAGTTACTCGCCTCTACTCCACAATGAGCAGTTCTTC	CASSYSPLLHNEQFF
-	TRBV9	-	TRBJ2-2	TGTGCCAGTCGGAAAAGCGGAGTGAACACCGGGGAGCTGTTTTTT	CASRKSGVNTGELFF
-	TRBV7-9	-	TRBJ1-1	TGTGCCAGCAGCCCAACAGGGAAGTTGTTAGTAGCTTTCTTT	CASSPTGKLLVAFF
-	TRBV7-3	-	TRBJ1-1	TGTGCCAGCAGCTTAGGCGGGGGGACGGCTGAAGCTTTCTTT	CASSLGGGTAEAFF
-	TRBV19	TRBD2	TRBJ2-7	TGTGCCAGTAGTAGGACTAGCTCGTCCTACGAGCAGTACTTC	CASSRTSSSYEQYF
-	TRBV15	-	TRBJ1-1	TGTGCCACCAGCAGAGTTGACAGCTACACTGAAGCTTTCTTT	CATSRVDSYTEAFF